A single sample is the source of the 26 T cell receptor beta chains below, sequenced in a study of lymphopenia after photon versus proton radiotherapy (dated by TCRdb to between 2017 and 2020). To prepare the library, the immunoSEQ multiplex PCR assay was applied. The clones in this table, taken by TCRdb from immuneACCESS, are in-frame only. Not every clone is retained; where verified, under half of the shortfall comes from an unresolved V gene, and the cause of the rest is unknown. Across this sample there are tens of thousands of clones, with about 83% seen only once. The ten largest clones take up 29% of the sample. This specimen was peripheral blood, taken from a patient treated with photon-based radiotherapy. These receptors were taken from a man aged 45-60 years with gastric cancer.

The CDR3 reads CASSPLDRGFMNEQFF. Here the CDR3 DNA reads TGTGCCAGCTCACCACTGGACAGGGGATTTATGAATGAGCAGTTCTTC. The chain recombines TRBV18 with TRBJ2-1; 9 bases align to TRBD1. The CDR3 has 16 residues. Unmatched junction bases numbered 8, after V lost 1 base and J lost 7 bases. From germline, CDR1 is KGHSH and CDR2 LQKENI. Together with reference TRBV18 and TRBJ2-1, the CDR3 gives the full variable domain: NAGVMQNPRHLVRRRGQEARLRCSPMKGHSHVYWYRQLPEEGLKFMVYLQKENIIDESGMPKERFSAEFPKEGPSILRIQQVVRGDSAAYFCASSPLDRGFMNEQFFGPGTRLTVL.

The chain's CDR3 is CASSLVGTGELFF. In DNA form, the CDR3 reads TGTGCCAGCAGCTTGGTTGGGACCGGGGAGCTGTTTTTT. V gene TRBV5-4 combines with J gene TRBJ2-2, with D unresolved. V gave up 0 bases and J gave up 5 bases, with 5 bases separating them. The CDR3 loop spans 13 amino acids. Germline values: CDR1 SGHNT, CDR2 YYREEE (reference sequence).

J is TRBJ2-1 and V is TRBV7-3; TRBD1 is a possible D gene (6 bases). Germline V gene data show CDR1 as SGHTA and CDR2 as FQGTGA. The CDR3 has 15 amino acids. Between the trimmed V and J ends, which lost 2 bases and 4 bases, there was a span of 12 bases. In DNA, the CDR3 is TGTGCCAGCAGCTTAGGTACAGGGCAATACAATGAGCAGTTCTTC. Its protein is CASSLGTGQYNEQFF. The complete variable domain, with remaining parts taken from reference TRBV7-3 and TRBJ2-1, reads GAGVSQTPSNKVTEKGKYVELRCDPISGHTALYWYRQSLGQGPEFLIYFQGTGAADDSGLPNDRFFAVRPEGSVSTLKIQRTERGDSAVYLCASSLGTGQYNEQFFGPGTRLTVL.

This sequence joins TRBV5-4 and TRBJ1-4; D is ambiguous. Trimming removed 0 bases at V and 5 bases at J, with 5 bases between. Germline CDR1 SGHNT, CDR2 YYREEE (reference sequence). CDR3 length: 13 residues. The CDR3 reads CASSLEPNEKLFF. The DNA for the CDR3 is TGTGCCAGCAGCTTGGAACCAAATGAAAAACTGTTTTTT.

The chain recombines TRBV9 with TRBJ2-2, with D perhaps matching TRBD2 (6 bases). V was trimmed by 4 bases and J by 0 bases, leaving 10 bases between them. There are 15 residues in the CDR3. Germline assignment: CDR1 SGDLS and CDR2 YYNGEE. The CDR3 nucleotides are TGTGCCAGCAGCCCTCCGGGAGCGAACACCGGGGAGCTGTTTTTT. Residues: CASSPPGANTGELFF.

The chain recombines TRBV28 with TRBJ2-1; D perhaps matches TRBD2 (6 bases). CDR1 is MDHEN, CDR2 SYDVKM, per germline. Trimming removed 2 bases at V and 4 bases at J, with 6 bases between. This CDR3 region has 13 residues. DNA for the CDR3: TGTGCCAGCAGTTTAGCGGGGTACAATGAGCAGTTCTTC. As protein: CASSLAGYNEQFF.

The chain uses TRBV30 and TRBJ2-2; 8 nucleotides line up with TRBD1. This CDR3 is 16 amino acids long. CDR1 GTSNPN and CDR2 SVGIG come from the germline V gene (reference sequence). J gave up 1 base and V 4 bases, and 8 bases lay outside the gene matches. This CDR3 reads CAWIQQGTGNTGELFF. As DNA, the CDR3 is TGTGCCTGGATTCAACAGGGGACAGGGAACACCGGGGAGCTGTTTTTT.

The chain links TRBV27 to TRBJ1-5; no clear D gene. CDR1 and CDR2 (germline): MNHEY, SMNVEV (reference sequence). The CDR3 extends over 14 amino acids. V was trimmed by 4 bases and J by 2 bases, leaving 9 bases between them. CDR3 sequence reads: CASSSNSRNQPQHF. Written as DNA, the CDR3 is TGTGCCAGCAGTTCAAACAGCCGCAATCAGCCCCAGCATTTT.

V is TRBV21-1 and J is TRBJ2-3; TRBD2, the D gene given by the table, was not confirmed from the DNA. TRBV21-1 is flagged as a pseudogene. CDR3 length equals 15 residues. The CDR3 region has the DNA TGTGCCAGCAGCAAGGGGAGCCCTAGCACAGATACGCAGTATTTT. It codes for CASSKGSPSTDTQYF.

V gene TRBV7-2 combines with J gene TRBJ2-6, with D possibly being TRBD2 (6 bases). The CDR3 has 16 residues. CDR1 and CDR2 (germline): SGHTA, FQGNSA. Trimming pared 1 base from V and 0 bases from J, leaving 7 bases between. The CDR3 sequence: CASSLGRGSGANVLTF. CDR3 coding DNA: TGTGCCAGCAGCTTAGGGAGGGGCTCTGGGGCCAACGTCCTGACTTTC.

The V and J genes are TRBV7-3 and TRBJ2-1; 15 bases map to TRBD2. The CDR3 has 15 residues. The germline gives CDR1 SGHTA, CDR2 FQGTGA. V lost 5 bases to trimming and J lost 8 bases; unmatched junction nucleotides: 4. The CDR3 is CASSTGLAGGDEQFF. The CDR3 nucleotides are TGTGCCAGCAGCACAGGACTAGCGGGAGGGGATGAGCAGTTCTTC.

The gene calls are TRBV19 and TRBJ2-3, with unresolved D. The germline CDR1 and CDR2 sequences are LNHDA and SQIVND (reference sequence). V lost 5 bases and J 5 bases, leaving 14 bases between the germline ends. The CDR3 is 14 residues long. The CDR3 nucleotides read TGTGCCAGTAGTGCCTCTTACAGTGGAGATACGCAGTATTTT. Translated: CASSASYSGDTQYF.

The CDR3 sequence is CASSEAKDRVGTNEKLFF. The CDR3 region has the DNA TGTGCCAGCAGTGAAGCGAAAGACAGGGTTGGAACTAATGAAAAACTGTTTTTT. The chain uses TRBV6-1 and TRBJ1-4; 7 nucleotides line up with TRBD1. The V segment lost 0 bases and the J segment 1 base; nucleotides outside the gene matches: 8. CDR3 length: 18 residues. Germline CDR1 reads MNHNS; CDR2 reads SASEGT.

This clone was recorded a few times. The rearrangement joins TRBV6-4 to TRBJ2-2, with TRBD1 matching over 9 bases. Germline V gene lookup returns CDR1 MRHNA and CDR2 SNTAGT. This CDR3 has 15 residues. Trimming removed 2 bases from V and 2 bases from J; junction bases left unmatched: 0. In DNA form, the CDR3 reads TGTGCCAGCAGTGACACAGGGGGCAACACCGGGGAGCTGTTTTTT. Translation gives CASSDTGGNTGELFF.

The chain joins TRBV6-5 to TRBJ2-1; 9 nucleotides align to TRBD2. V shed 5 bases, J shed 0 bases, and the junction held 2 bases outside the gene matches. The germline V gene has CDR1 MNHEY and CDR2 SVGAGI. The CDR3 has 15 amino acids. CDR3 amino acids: CASSLAGPSYNEQFF. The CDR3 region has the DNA TGTGCCAGCAGTCTAGCGGGACCCTCCTACAATGAGCAGTTCTTC.

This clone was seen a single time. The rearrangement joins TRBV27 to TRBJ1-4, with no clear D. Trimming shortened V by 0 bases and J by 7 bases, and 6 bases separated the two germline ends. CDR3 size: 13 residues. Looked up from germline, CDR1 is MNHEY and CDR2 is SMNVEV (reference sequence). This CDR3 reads CASSLSMSEKLFF. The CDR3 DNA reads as TGTGCCAGCAGTTTATCGATGTCTGAAAAACTGTTTTTT. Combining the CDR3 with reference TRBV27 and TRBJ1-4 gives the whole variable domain EAQVTQNPRYLITVTGKKLTVTCSQNMNHEYMSWYRQDPGLGLRQIYYSMNVEVTDKGDVPEGYKVSRKEKRNFPLILESPSPNQTSLYFCASSLSMSEKLFFGSGTQLSVL.

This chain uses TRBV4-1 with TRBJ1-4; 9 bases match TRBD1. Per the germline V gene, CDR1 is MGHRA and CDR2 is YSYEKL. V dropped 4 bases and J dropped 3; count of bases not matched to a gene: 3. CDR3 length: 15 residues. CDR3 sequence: CASSPTGGPNEKLFF. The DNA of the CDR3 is TGCGCCAGCAGCCCAACAGGGGGCCCTAATGAAAAACTGTTTTTT.

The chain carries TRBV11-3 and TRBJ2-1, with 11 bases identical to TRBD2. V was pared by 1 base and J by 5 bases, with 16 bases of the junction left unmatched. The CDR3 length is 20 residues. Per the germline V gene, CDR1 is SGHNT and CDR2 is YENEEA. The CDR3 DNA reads TGTGCCAGCAGCTTAGTACTAGCGGGAGTCCATACAGCGCCCGACAATGAGCAGTTCTTC. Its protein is CASSLVLAGVHTAPDNEQFF. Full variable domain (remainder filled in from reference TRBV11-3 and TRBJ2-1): EAGVVQSPRYKIIEKKQPVAFWCNPISGHNTLYWYLQNLGQGPELLIRYENEEAVDDSQLPKDRFSAERLKGVDSTLKIQPAELGDSAVYLCASSLVLAGVHTAPDNEQFFGPGTRLTVL.

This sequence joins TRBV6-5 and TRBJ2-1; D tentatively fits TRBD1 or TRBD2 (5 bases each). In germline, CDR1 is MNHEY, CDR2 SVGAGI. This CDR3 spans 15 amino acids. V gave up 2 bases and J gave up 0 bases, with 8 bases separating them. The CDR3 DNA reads TGTGCCAGCAGTTACACTGGGGGCTCCTACAATGAGCAGTTCTTC. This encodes CASSYTGGSYNEQFF.

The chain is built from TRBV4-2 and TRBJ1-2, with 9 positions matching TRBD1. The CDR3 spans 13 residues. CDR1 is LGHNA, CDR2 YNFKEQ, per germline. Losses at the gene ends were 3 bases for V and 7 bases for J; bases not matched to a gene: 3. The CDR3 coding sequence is TGTGCCAGCAGCCAGGGACAGGGAGGTGGCTACACCTTC. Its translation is CASSQGQGGGYTF.

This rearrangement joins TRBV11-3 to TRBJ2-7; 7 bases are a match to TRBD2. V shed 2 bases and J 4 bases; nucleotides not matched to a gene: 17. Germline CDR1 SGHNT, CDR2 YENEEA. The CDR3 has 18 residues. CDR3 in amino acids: CASSLIRVDGRLGYEQYF. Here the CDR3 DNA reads TGTGCCAGCAGCTTAATCCGTGTCGACGGGAGGTTAGGGTACGAGCAGTACTTC.

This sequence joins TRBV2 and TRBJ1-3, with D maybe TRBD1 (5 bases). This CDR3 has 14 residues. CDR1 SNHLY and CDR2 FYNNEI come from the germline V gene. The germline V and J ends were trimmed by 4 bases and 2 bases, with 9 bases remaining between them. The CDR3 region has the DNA TGTGCCAGCAGTGGAGGGGCAGCTGGAAACACCATATATTTT. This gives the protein CASSGGAAGNTIYF. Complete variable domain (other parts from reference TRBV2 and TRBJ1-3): EPEVTQTPSHQVTQMGQEVILRCVPISNHLYFYWYRQILGQKVEFLVSFYNNEISEKSEIFDDQFSVERPDGSNFTLKIRSTKLEDSAMYFCASSGGAAGNTIYFGEGSWLTVV.

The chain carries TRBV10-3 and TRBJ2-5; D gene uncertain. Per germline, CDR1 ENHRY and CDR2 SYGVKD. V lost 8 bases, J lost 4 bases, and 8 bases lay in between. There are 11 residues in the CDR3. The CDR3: CAISPGETQYF. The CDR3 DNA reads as TGTGCCATCTCTCCCGGAGAGACCCAGTACTTC.

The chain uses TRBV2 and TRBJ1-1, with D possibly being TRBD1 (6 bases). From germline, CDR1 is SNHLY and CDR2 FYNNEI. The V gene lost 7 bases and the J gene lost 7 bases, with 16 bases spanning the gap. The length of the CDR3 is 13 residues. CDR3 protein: CASNREGKNEAFF. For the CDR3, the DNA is TGTGCCAGCAACAGGGAAGGTAAAAATGAAGCTTTCTTT.

This CDR3 is CASSAGGGNTIYF. DNA for the CDR3: TGTGCCAGCAGCGCGGGGGGAGGAAACACCATATATTTT. J is TRBJ1-3 and V is TRBV9, with D perhaps TRBD1 (5 bases). Trimming left V 3 bases short and J 4 bases short, with 8 bases between. The CDR3 contains 13 residues. CDR1 is SGDLS, CDR2 YYNGEE, per germline.

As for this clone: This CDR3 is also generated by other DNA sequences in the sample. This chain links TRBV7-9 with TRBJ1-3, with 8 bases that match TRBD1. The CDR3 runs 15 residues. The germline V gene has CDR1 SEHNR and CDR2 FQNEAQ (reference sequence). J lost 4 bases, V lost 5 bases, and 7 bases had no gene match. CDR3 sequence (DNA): TGTGCCAGCAGCACCGACAGGGGATCAGGAAACACCATATATTTT. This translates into CASSTDRGSGNTIYF.